The clone carrying this TCR beta chain was picked up a small number of times. Its antigen is unidentified. The sample belongs to a study of response to subunit inactivated influenza vaccine. Study-wide results and caveats: That few new T cells are recruited by each seasonal influenza vaccination was the authors' suggestion.

MiXCR, applied by TCRdb to the RT-PCR reads, yields one record per CDR3 protein. The sample lists about 650,000 distinct CDR3 sequences, 13% to 15% occurring once. Trimming cost V 3 bases and J 2 bases; bases outside gene matches: 9. The CDR3 length is 17 residues. Germline CDR1 DFQATT, CDR2 SNEGSKA (reference sequence). The chain couples TRBV20-1 to TRBJ2-3, with 12 bases matching TRBD2. The TCR comes from a man over 45 who received an inactivated influenza vaccine. Material: PBMCs from blood, obtained 14 days before vaccination. In DNA form, the CDR3 reads TGCAGTGCTAGTACCCTAGCGGGGGGGCAGAACACAGATACGCAGTATTTT. As protein: CSASTLAGGQNTDTQYF.